The 22 T cell receptor beta chains listed next were all sequenced from one sample in a study of blood T cell repertoires in COVID-19. Libraries were prepared by immunoSEQ multiplex PCR; TCRdb keeps only in-frame clonotypes and omits some of them. The repertoire includes fewer than 45,000 clones, roughly 80% of them detected once, and 15% to 20% sits in the top ten. Input material: peripheral blood. These receptors were obtained from a man aged 70 or older with acute or convalescent COVID-19.

This rearrangement joins TRBV25-1 to TRBJ2-3; D gene ambiguous. Germline CDR1 is MGHDK and CDR2 is SYGVNS. The CDR3 spans 13 residues. Trimming shortened V by 10 bases and J by 3 bases, and 14 bases separated the two germline ends. Here the CDR3 reads CATLRPYTDTQYF. Here the CDR3 DNA reads TGTGCCACCCTCAGGCCGTATACAGATACGCAGTATTTT.

The CDR3 sequence: CASSSRVDYGYTF. In DNA, the CDR3 is TGTGCCAGCAGCTCCAGGGTCGACTATGGCTACACCTTC. This rearrangement joins TRBV13 to TRBJ1-2, with a possible D match to TRBD1 (5 bases). The V and J ends lost 4 bases and 3 bases respectively, with 9 bases between them. This CDR3 has 13 residues. CDR1 is PRHDT and CDR2 is FYEKMQ in the germline V gene (reference sequence).

This chain connects TRBV6-1 to TRBJ2-7; 11 nucleotides align to TRBD1. After removal of 2 bases from V and 2 bases from J, the junction contained 2 bases not matched to a gene. Per germline, CDR1 MNHNS and CDR2 SASEGT. The length of the CDR3 is 15 residues. CDR3 protein: CASSERTGGTYEQYF. The CDR3 DNA is TGTGCCAGCAGTGAAAGGACAGGGGGCACCTACGAGCAGTACTTC.

This clone has a count of ten or more. The genes are TRBV6-6 and TRBJ1-5, with 7 bases aligning to TRBD1. Germline-derived CDR1 and CDR2 are MNHNY and SVGAGI (reference sequence). Trimming cost V 8 bases and J 7 bases; bases outside gene matches: 11. CDR3 length equals 14 residues. CDR3 nucleotides: TGTGCCAGCCATCGACAGGGACTTGAACAGCCCCAGCATTTT. Its protein is CASHRQGLEQPQHF.

V gene TRBV4-3 combines with J gene TRBJ1-1; unclear D gene. V lost 1 base and J lost 3, with 3 bases in between. Germline CDR1 and CDR2: LGHNA and YSLEER. This CDR3 has 12 residues. CDR3 coding DNA: TGCGCCAGCAGCCAAGCAGACACTGAAGCTTTCTTT. It yields the protein CASSQADTEAFF.

The chain links TRBV7-8 to TRBJ1-1, with D perhaps matching TRBD1 (6 bases). The CDR3 totals 14 residues. CDR1 is SGHVS, CDR2 FQNEAQ, per germline. Between the trimmed V and J ends, which lost 5 bases and 1 base, there was a span of 11 bases. CDR3 coding DNA: TGTGCCAGCAGCGCGGGGGCACAGAACACTGAAGCTTTCTTT. This encodes CASSAGAQNTEAFF.

The V and J genes are TRBV4-3 and TRBJ2-7; 12 nucleotides agree with TRBD2. Looked up from germline, CDR1 is LGHNA and CDR2 is YSLEER. Trimming removed 5 bases from V and 7 bases from J; junction bases left unmatched: 3. This CDR3 has 13 amino acids. The CDR3 DNA follows: TGCGCCAGCAGCTTCGGACTAGCGGGAGAGCAGTACTTC. It translates to CASSFGLAGEQYF.

The V call is TRBV18, the J call TRBJ1-4, with D maybe TRBD1 (6 bases). Germline CDR1 is KGHSH and CDR2 is LQKENI. The length of the CDR3 is 14 residues. The germline V and J ends were trimmed by 3 bases and 4 bases, with 9 bases remaining between them. In DNA form, the CDR3 reads TGTGCCAGCTCACCTCGGACAGTTAATGAAAAACTGTTTTTT. Its translation: CASSPRTVNEKLFF.

Written as DNA, the CDR3 is TGTGCCAGCAGCGCGACAGGCAGAGGCTACACCTTC. Translated, it gives CASSATGRGYTF. The chain carries TRBV9 and TRBJ1-2; tentatively, D is TRBD1 (6 bases). The CDR3 spans 12 residues. V was clipped by 3 bases and J by 8 bases, with 11 bases between them. The germline V gene has CDR1 SGDLS and CDR2 YYNGEE.

The chain recombines TRBV19 with TRBJ1-3; D is perhaps TRBD1 (6 bases). Trimming stripped 10 bases from V and 0 bases from J, with 16 bases between. The CDR3 spans 15 residues. Germline CDR1 reads LNHDA; CDR2 reads SQIVND (reference sequence). The CDR3 here is CATKRDTVSGNTIYF. The CDR3 DNA reads as TGTGCCACCAAGAGGGACACCGTCTCTGGAAACACCATATATTTT.

V usage is TRBV5-5 and J usage is TRBJ2-2, with 7 bases lining up with TRBD1. The CDR3 is made up of 17 amino acids. CDR1 is SGHKS, CDR2 YYEKEE, per germline (reference sequence). With V trimmed by 3 bases and J by 4 bases, 12 bases remained unmatched. The CDR3 protein is CASSYHPTGQGTGELFF. In nucleotides, the CDR3 is TGTGCCAGCAGCTACCACCCGACAGGGCAGGGCACCGGGGAGCTGTTTTTT.

V and J are TRBV6-4 and TRBJ2-7, with a weak D call TRBD1 (6 bases). The CDR3 runs 14 residues. Trimming stripped 2 bases from V and 7 bases from J, with 15 bases between. Germline V gene data show CDR1 as MRHNA and CDR2 as SNTAGT. The CDR3 region is CASSDPGQPLEQYF. The CDR3 region has the DNA TGTGCCAGCAGTGACCCCGGACAGCCGTTGGAGCAGTACTTC.

This chain uses TRBV5-6 with TRBJ1-6; D gene uncertain. CDR1 and CDR2 from the germline V gene are SGHDT and YYEEEE. CDR3 length: 13 amino acids. With 5 bases removed from V and 4 bases from J, the gap between germline ends came to 7 bases. CDR3 in amino acids: CASRREYNSPLHF. The CDR3, as DNA: TGTGCCAGCAGGAGGGAATATAATTCACCCCTCCACTTT.

The V gene is TRBV6-4, the J gene TRBJ1-2; 9 bases are shared with TRBD1. J gave up 2 bases and V 2 bases, and 0 bases lay outside the gene matches. From germline, CDR1 is MRHNA and CDR2 SNTAGT. This CDR3 region has 14 residues. The CDR3: CASSDGQGNYGYTF. The CDR3 region has the DNA TGTGCCAGCAGTGACGGACAGGGGAACTATGGCTACACCTTC.

This clone occurred many times. The CDR3 here is CASIPTGPTGELFF. The CDR3 bases are TGTGCCAGCATACCGACAGGACCCACCGGGGAGCTGTTTTTT. This sequence joins TRBV6-5 and TRBJ2-2; possible D gene TRBD1, 6 bases. Deletions cut 7 bases from V and 4 bases from J, with 13 bases between. The V gene's germline CDR1 is MNHEY and CDR2 SVGAGI. The CDR3 extends over 14 amino acids.

V usage is TRBV20-1 and J usage is TRBJ2-2; 13 nucleotides match TRBD2. CDR1 and CDR2 from the germline V gene are DFQATT and SNEGSKA (reference sequence). This CDR3 region has 16 residues. Trimming cost V 3 bases and J 4 bases; bases outside gene matches: 5. The DNA of the CDR3 is TGCAGTGCTAGTACTAGCGGGGGGGCCGGCACCGGGGAGCTGTTTTTT. Its protein is CSASTSGGAGTGELFF.

This clone was detected a few times. The chain carries TRBV18 and TRBJ2-2; TRBD2 might be the D (6 bases). Germline V gives CDR1 KGHSH, CDR2 LQKENI. This CDR3 has 17 amino acids. The ends were cut back, 2 bases at V and 5 bases at J, with 18 bases in the middle. CDR3 amino acids: CASSPEDLLARTGELFF. In DNA form, the CDR3 reads TGTGCCAGCTCACCAGAAGATTTACTAGCTCGAACCGGGGAGCTGTTTTTT.

This chain uses TRBV11-3 with TRBJ1-1, with D uncertain. Trimming stripped 4 bases from V and 2 bases from J, with 11 bases between. This CDR3 has 14 residues. From germline, CDR1 is SGHNT and CDR2 YENEEA. The CDR3 sequence: CASSSSSGNTEAFF. The CDR3 nucleotides read TGTGCCAGCAGCTCAAGTTCGGGTAACACTGAAGCTTTCTTT. Full variable domain (missing parts from reference TRBV11-3 and TRBJ1-1): EAGVVQSPRYKIIEKKQPVAFWCNPISGHNTLYWYLQNLGQGPELLIRYENEEAVDDSQLPKDRFSAERLKGVDSTLKIQPAELGDSAVYLCASSSSSGNTEAFFGQGTRLTVV.

This rearrangement joins TRBV6-6 to TRBJ2-5; TRBD1 matches 7 bases. The CDR3 runs 15 residues. The V gene's germline CDR1 is MNHNY and CDR2 SVGAGI (reference sequence). Trimming took 0 bases from V and 5 from J; bases not matched to a gene: 6. CDR3 amino acids: CASSYSLTGRETQYF. As DNA, the CDR3 is TGTGCCAGCAGTTACTCCCTGACAGGGCGGGAGACCCAGTACTTC.

The chain carries TRBV2 and TRBJ1-1; tentative D call: TRBD1 (6 bases). CDR3 length: 14 residues. Germline V lookup: CDR1 SNHLY, CDR2 FYNNEI. Trimming left V 6 bases short and J 5 bases short, with 16 bases between. Here the CDR3 reads CASRHRDGGTEAFF. For the CDR3, the DNA is TGTGCCAGCAGACACAGGGACGGAGGAACTGAAGCTTTCTTT.

Worth noting for this clone: A junction boundary mismatches the germline segment, possibly from a read error. This chain joins TRBV28 and TRBJ1-2; D not certain. This CDR3 has 11 residues. Germline V gene lookup returns CDR1 MDHEN and CDR2 SYDVKM. CDR3 in amino acids: CASSPNSGYTF. CDR3 nucleotides: TGTGCCAGCAGCCCAAACTCTGGCTACACCTTC.

This chain joins TRBV27 and TRBJ1-2, with TRBD1 matching over 10 bases. Looked up from germline, CDR1 is MNHEY and CDR2 is SMNVEV (reference sequence). CDR3 size: 18 residues. With V trimmed by 1 base and J by 4 bases, 12 bases remained unmatched. The CDR3 DNA reads TGTGCCAGCAGTTTATTGGGTTCCCGGGACAGGGGTTCCTATGGCTACACCTTC. As protein: CASSLLGSRDRGSYGYTF.